The 24 T cell receptor beta chains given below trace back to one sample, sequenced in a study of CD8 T cells in ankylosing spondylitis. TCRdb re-analysed the 5' RACE reads in MiXCR, keeping a single row per CDR3 protein. Among about 92,000 distinct CDR3 sequences listed, just under 9% were seen once. The sequenced material came from blood, either unsorted or a sorted T cell fraction (not recorded which). The receptors shown here come from a male donor with ankylosing spondylitis or in good health (not recorded which).

This clonotype was detected many times. The gene calls are TRBV28 and TRBJ2-2; 9 positions agree with TRBD1. The V gene's germline CDR1 is MDHEN and CDR2 SYDVKM. Trimming took 5 bases from V and 9 from J; bases not matched to a gene: 7. There are 14 residues in the CDR3. Here the CDR3 DNA reads TGTGCCAGCAGTAAACAGGGGGCGCGTAGGGAGCTGTTTTTT. Its translation: CASSKQGARRELFF.

This clonotype was seen many times. V usage is TRBV20-1 and J usage is TRBJ2-7; D not resolved. CDR1 and CDR2 from the germline V gene are DFQATT and SNEGSKA (reference sequence). CDR3 size: 12 residues. V lost 0 bases and J lost 7, with 10 bases in between. As DNA, the CDR3 is TGCAGTGCTAGAGATGACGGGCAGGAGCAGTACTTC. The encoded protein is CSARDDGQEQYF.

This clonotype showed up many times. The V call is TRBV2, the J call TRBJ1-1; D is possibly TRBD1 (6 bases). The CDR3 totals 14 residues. Deletions cut 6 bases from V and 0 bases from J, with 11 bases between. CDR1 and CDR2 from the germline V gene are SNHLY and FYNNEI. The CDR3 region has the DNA TGTGCCAGCAGCCTAACAGGGATGAACACTGAAGCTTTCTTT. Protein: CASSLTGMNTEAFF.

The table lists this clonotype with many counts. The genes are TRBV5-1 and TRBJ2-1, with D hard to call. Trimming removed 0 bases from V and 8 bases from J, with 12 bases in between. This CDR3 has 14 residues. Looked up from germline, CDR1 is SGHRS and CDR2 is YFSETQ. The CDR3 region is CASSLGSIWDEQFF. The CDR3 region has the DNA TGCGCCAGCAGCTTGGGATCAATTTGGGATGAGCAGTTCTTC.

This clonotype appeared many times. This rearrangement joins TRBV7-6 to TRBJ2-5; D remains unclear. This CDR3 has 13 amino acids. V was clipped by 10 bases and J by 6 bases, with 18 bases between them. CDR1 is SGHVS, CDR2 FNYEAQ, per germline. CDR3 loop: CATSYPSRQTQYF. The CDR3 nucleotides are TGTGCCACCTCCTACCCTAGTCGACAGACCCAGTACTTC.

In this sample, this clonotype turned up many times. The rearrangement joins TRBV6-1 to TRBJ1-1; D is possibly TRBD1 (6 bases). CDR3 length: 15 amino acids. V dropped 4 bases and J dropped 0 bases, with 12 bases sitting between them. The V gene's germline CDR1 is MNHNS and CDR2 SASEGT. The CDR3 coding sequence is TGTGCCAGCAGTGGGGGGACACGCATGAACACTGAAGCTTTCTTT. This gives the protein CASSGGTRMNTEAFF.

As regards this clonotype: A much larger clone is a single base away; this may be a read error. The rearrangement links TRBV29-1 to TRBJ1-2, with D possibly being TRBD1 (5 bases). Per the germline V gene, CDR1 is SQVTM and CDR2 is ANQGSEA. The V and J ends lost 6 bases and 0 bases respectively, with 14 bases between them. CDR3 size: 14 residues. This CDR3 reads CSVAGGGANYGYTF. The CDR3 region has the DNA TGCAGCGTGGCAGGCGGGGGAGCTAACTATGGCTACACCTTC.

The chain links TRBV15 to TRBJ1-6; 10 nucleotides line up with TRBD1. CDR3 size: 15 residues. CDR1 and CDR2 from the germline V gene are LNHNV and YYDKDF (reference sequence). With V trimmed by 5 bases and J by 7 bases, 5 bases remained unmatched. The CDR3 is CATSWTGGNNSPLHF. DNA for the CDR3: TGTGCCACCAGCTGGACAGGGGGTAACAATTCACCCCTCCACTTT.

The table lists this clonotype with many counts. V and J are TRBV9 and TRBJ2-5; no reliable D call. From germline, CDR1 is SGDLS and CDR2 YYNGEE. The V end lost 2 bases, the J end lost 6 bases, and 11 bases lay between the germline ends. The CDR3 consists of 13 residues. In DNA, the CDR3 is TGTGCCAGCAGCGTCGCCGGCCGACAGACCCAGTACTTC. Encoded protein: CASSVAGRQTQYF.

At least ten counts were recorded for this clonotype. The J gene is TRBJ1-2, the V gene TRBV28; a possible D gene is TRBD1 (6 bases). Germline lookup yields CDR1 MDHEN and CDR2 SYDVKM. V lost 5 bases and J 4 bases, leaving 17 bases between the germline ends. The CDR3 extends over 15 amino acids. The CDR3 DNA reads as TGTGCCAGCAGTCCAGGGGCTCGATTCTCCTATGGCTACACCTTC. It encodes CASSPGARFSYGYTF.

This clonotype has a count of ten or more. The V call is TRBV28, the J call TRBJ2-7, with 11 bases that match TRBD1. The germline V gene encodes CDR1 MDHEN and CDR2 SYDVKM. The CDR3 runs 14 residues. V was pared by 8 bases and J by 3 bases, with 6 bases of the junction left unmatched. DNA for the CDR3: TGTGCCAGCTATACCGGGACAGGGGGCTACGAGCAGTACTTC. This codes for CASYTGTGGYEQYF.

This clonotype was seen at least ten times. The V gene is TRBV12-3 or TRBV12-4, the J gene TRBJ1-6; 9 bases are a match to TRBD1. The CDR3 runs to 15 residues. Unmatched junction bases numbered 2, after V lost 5 bases and J lost 3 bases. The CDR3 sequence is CASSGGQGYNSPLHF. For the CDR3, the DNA is TGTGCCAGCAGTGGGGGACAGGGCTATAATTCACCCCTCCACTTT.

There are many counts of this clonotype. The chain is built from TRBV12-3 or TRBV12-4 and TRBJ2-3; perhaps TRBD1 as D (5 bases). The CDR3 is made up of 15 amino acids. The V end lost 5 bases, the J end lost 0 bases, and 12 bases lay between the germline ends. CDR3 bases: TGTGCCAGCAGTGTAAGGGGTTCTAGCACAGATACGCAGTATTTT. Encoded protein: CASSVRGSSTDTQYF.

In its sample, this clonotype was seen many times. The chain joins TRBV20-1 to TRBJ2-3; no firm D call. Germline assignment: CDR1 DFQATT and CDR2 SNEGSKA (reference sequence). This CDR3 is built from 14 residues. V was trimmed by 2 bases and J by 0 bases, leaving 9 bases between them. CDR3 residues: CSARTLQSTDTQYF. The DNA of the CDR3 is TGCAGTGCTAGAACTCTGCAAAGCACAGATACGCAGTATTTT.

This clonotype was picked up a small number of times. The chain has TRBV7-8 and TRBJ2-3; either TRBD1 or TRBD2 may fit D (5 bases each). Germline loops: CDR1 SGHVS, CDR2 FQNEAQ. This CDR3 is built from 15 residues. Trimming removed 4 bases at V and 0 bases at J, with 11 bases between. The CDR3 sequence: CASSSQGASTDTQYF. The CDR3 DNA reads TGTGCCAGCAGCTCCCAGGGAGCGAGCACAGATACGCAGTATTTT.

The sample holds many counts of this clonotype. V gene TRBV14 combines with J gene TRBJ2-3; D remains ambiguous. The germline V gene has CDR1 SGHDN and CDR2 FVKESK. Trimming removed 0 bases from V and 6 bases from J, with 13 bases in between. This CDR3 has 15 amino acids. In DNA, the CDR3 is TGTGCCAGCAGCCAAGAACCCCGAGGCCTGGATACGCAGTATTTT. Protein: CASSQEPRGLDTQYF.

In its sample, this clonotype was seen many times. The chain has TRBV2 and TRBJ1-5, with 8 bases identical to TRBD1. In germline, CDR1 is SNHLY, CDR2 FYNNEI. V lost 7 bases to trimming and J lost 7 bases; unmatched junction nucleotides: 3. This CDR3 has 12 amino acids. DNA of the CDR3: TGTGCCAGCAACAGACAGGGGCAGCCCCAGCATTTT. It specifies CASNRQGQPQHF.

This clonotype was observed at least ten times. This chain connects TRBV5-1 to TRBJ1-1; D gene uncertain. V was shortened by 0 bases and J by 1 base, with 4 bases between the two germline ends. Germline lookup yields CDR1 SGHRS and CDR2 YFSETQ. The CDR3 sequence is 13 residues long. This chain's CDR3 is CASSLGENTEAFF. In DNA form, the CDR3 reads TGCGCCAGCAGCTTGGGAGAGAACACTGAAGCTTTCTTT.

This clonotype was observed a few times. V gene TRBV9 combines with J gene TRBJ2-5; 10 bases fit TRBD2. Germline V CDR1 and CDR2: SGDLS, YYNGEE. Trimming removed 3 bases from V and 5 bases from J; junction bases left unmatched: 7. This CDR3 spans 15 amino acids. The CDR3 sequence: CASSAEAGGPETQYF. The CDR3 DNA sequence: TGTGCCAGCAGCGCTGAAGCGGGGGGGCCGGAGACCCAGTACTTC.

This clonotype was detected ten times or more. This chain connects TRBV5-1 to TRBJ2-3; 7 bases match TRBD2. V dropped 0 bases and J dropped 2; count of bases not matched to a gene: 9. Germline V gene lookup returns CDR1 SGHRS and CDR2 YFSETQ. The CDR3 length is 17 residues. CDR3 loop: CASSLVPGSGTTDTQYF. The CDR3 DNA is TGCGCCAGCAGCTTGGTACCCGGCAGCGGGACCACAGATACGCAGTATTTT.

This clonotype was detected ten times or more. J is TRBJ1-2 and V is TRBV5-1, with D unclear. The V end lost 0 bases, the J end lost 1 base, and 10 bases lay between the germline ends. The germline V gene has CDR1 SGHRS and CDR2 YFSETQ. The CDR3 length is 15 residues. For the CDR3, the DNA is TGCGCCAGCAGCTTGGAAGCTGCCAATAACTATGGCTACACCTTC. Its translation is CASSLEAANNYGYTF.

In its sample, this clonotype was seen a few times. A much larger clone lies one base from this, so it may be a read error. The V call is TRBV6-1, the J call TRBJ2-3; D may match TRBD1 or TRBD2 (5 bases each). The CDR3 has 16 residues. Germline V lookup: CDR1 MNHNS, CDR2 SASEGT. Trimming left V 1 base short and J 4 bases short, with 15 bases between. As DNA, the CDR3 is TGTGCCAGCAGTGAAGTCGGGGCTCTAGGCGCAGATACGCAGTATTTT. Its protein product is CASSEVGALGADTQYF.

The sample holds many counts of this clonotype. This chain joins TRBV5-5 and TRBJ1-2; maybe TRBD1 (6 bases). The CDR3 consists of 14 residues. Trimming shortened V by 4 bases and J by 5 bases, and 15 bases separated the two germline ends. Germline V gene lookup returns CDR1 SGHKS and CDR2 YYEKEE (reference sequence). CDR3 sequence reads: CASSLDRIRYGYTF. CDR3 bases: TGTGCCAGCAGCCTCGACAGGATCCGATATGGCTACACCTTC.

The rearrangement uses TRBV2 and TRBJ2-6; D remains unclear. The CDR3 spans 15 residues. V lost 7 bases to trimming and J lost 3 bases, with 13 bases between them. Germline CDR1 SNHLY, CDR2 FYNNEI. CDR3 nucleotides: TGTGCCAGCATCGAGGTTAGGGATGGGGCCAACGTCCTGACTTTC. It is translated as CASIEVRDGANVLTF.